This T cell receptor beta chain was identified in a study of blood T cell repertoires in COVID-19. Study summary: PBMCs, B-cell-depleted T cells, or T cells provided the cDNA or gDNA that made up the material.

Trimming took off 0 bases at V and 4 bases at J, with 18 bases between the two ends. Germline CDR1 is LGHNA and CDR2 is YNFKEQ. The length of the CDR3 is 17 residues. Generated by immunoSEQ multiplex PCR, the TCRdb table keeps only in-frame clones and is missing some. The sample comprises about 180,000 clones, 84% of which are singletons, and about 6.4% rests with the top ten. This clonotype was sampled from a human donor in a cohort sampled during active COVID-19. The sample was peripheral blood. The chain employs TRBV4-2 and TRBJ2-5; possible D gene TRBD2, 7 bases. CDR3 nucleotide sequence: TGTGCCAGCAGCCAAGATCGAGGGGGGGGGCCCCGAGAGACCCAGTACTTC. Its protein is CASSQDRGGGPRETQYF.